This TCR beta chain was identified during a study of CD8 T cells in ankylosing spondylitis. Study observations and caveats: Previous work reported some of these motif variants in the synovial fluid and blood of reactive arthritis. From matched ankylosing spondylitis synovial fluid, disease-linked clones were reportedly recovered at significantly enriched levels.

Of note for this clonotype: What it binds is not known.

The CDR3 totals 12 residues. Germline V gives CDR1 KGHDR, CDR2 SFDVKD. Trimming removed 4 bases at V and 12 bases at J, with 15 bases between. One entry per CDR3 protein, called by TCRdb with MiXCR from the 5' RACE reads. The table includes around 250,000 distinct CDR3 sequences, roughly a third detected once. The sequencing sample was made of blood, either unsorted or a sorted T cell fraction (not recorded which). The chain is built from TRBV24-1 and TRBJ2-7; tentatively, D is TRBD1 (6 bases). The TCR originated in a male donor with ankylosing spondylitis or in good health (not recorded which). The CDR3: CATSDLTGYLYF. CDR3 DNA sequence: TGTGCCACCAGTGACCTAACAGGGTATTTGTACTTC.